Listed below are T cell receptor beta chains from one sample, sequenced in a study of radiotherapy plus CTLA-4 blockade in lung cancer. Method: immunoSEQ multiplex PCR; TCRdb's copy keeps in-frame clones and lacks some. The sample carries roughly 80,000 clones, 60% to 85% recorded once. The sequences come from peripheral blood, collected from a patient treated with radiotherapy plus ipilimumab. The receptors originated from a human donor with non-small cell lung cancer who had a partial response to radiotherapy plus ipilimumab. Some clones in this sample may be carry-over from other donors' samples. The CDR3 runs from the conserved cysteine through the conserved F or W. The D gene is left open where the match is weak. Clone size is shown for a subset of rows, as once, few, many or a class of expanded clone.

V	J	size	D	CDR3	DNA
TRBV7-6	TRBJ2-7	once	-	CASSLAQGRPPYEQYF	TGTGCCAGCAGCTTAGCGCAGGGCAGGCCTCCCTACGAGCAGTACTTC
TRBV7-3	TRBJ2-1	-	TRBD1	CASSKSGTDPEQFF	TGTGCCAGCTCAAAATCCGGGACAGACCCAGAGCAGTTCTTC
TRBV5-6	TRBJ2-5	-	-	CASSRYQGEETQYF	TGTGCCAGCAGCCGTTATCAGGGTGAGGAGACCCAGTACTTC
TRBV18	TRBJ2-1	-	TRBD1	CASSPGGQASNEQFF	TGTGCCAGCTCACCAGGGGGACAGGCGAGCAATGAGCAGTTCTTC
TRBV7-9	TRBJ2-5	-	-	CVSIDNQETQYF	TGTGTCTCGATAGACAACCAAGAGACCCAGTACTTC
TRBV6-6	TRBJ1-3	-	-	CASRSDSSGNTIYF	TGTGCCAGCAGGTCTGACAGCTCTGGAAACACCATATATTTT
TRBV2	TRBJ1-5	-	TRBD1	CASSDSGTGNQPQHF	TGTGCCAGCAGTGACTCCGGGACAGGCAATCAGCCCCAGCATTTT
TRBV2	TRBJ2-4	once	-	CARSSGTAGKNIQYF	TGTGCCAGGTCCTCGGGGACAGCGGGCAAAAACATTCAGTACTTC
TRBV7-3	TRBJ2-2	few	TRBD2	CASSLYPPGGCTGELFF	TGTGCCAGCAGCTTATATCCCCCGGGAGGATGTACCGGGGAGCTGTTTTTT
TRBV27	TRBJ2-6	-	TRBD1	CASSTSRGLYSGANVLTF	TGTGCCAGCAGTACCTCCAGGGGGCTGTACTCTGGGGCCAACGTCCTGACTTTC
TRBV9	TRBJ1-3	-	TRBD1	CASSVIAGGVYGNTIYF	TGTGCCAGCAGCGTAATAGCAGGGGGCGTTTATGGAAACACCATATATTTT
TRBV27	TRBJ2-7	-	-	CASSFLNSGEQYF	TGTGCCAGCAGTTTTCTTAATTCCGGCGAGCAGTACTTC
TRBV11-2	TRBJ2-7	few	-	CASSSLVAAGVAYEQYF	TGTGCCAGCAGCTCTCTTGTGGCGGCAGGGGTGGCCTACGAGCAGTACTTC
TRBV28	TRBJ1-4	-	-	CASSNSSPGKLFF	TGTGCCAGCAGTAACAGCTCACCTGGAAAACTGTTTTTT
TRBV28	TRBJ2-3	-	TRBD2	CASSPPGVIAGVTDTQYF	TGTGCCAGCAGTCCCCCGGGCGTGATAGCGGGGGTCACAGATACGCAGTATTTT
TRBV6-5	TRBJ1-2	-	-	CASSEVGGYGYTF	TGTGCCAGCAGTGAAGTGGGGGGCTATGGCTACACCTTC
TRBV19	TRBJ1-1	-	TRBD1	CASSIVTGKTEAFF	TGTGCCAGTAGTATAGTGACAGGGAAAACTGAAGCTTTCTTT
TRBV7-9	TRBJ2-1	-	TRBD2	CASSLRRGGTYNEQFF	TGTGCCAGCAGCTTGCGTCGCGGGGGAACCTACAATGAGCAGTTCTTC
TRBV7-9	TRBJ1-3	few	TRBD1	CASSLVPGQGGSGNTIYF	TGTGCCAGCAGCTTAGTACCGGGACAGGGGGGCTCTGGAAACACCATATATTTT
TRBV19	TRBJ1-1	few	-	CASSLSSTANTEAFF	TGTGCCAGTAGCCTATCTTCGACAGCGAACACTGAAGCTTTCTTT
TRBV28	TRBJ2-5	-	-	CASSFLRGHYQETQYF	TGTGCCAGCAGTTTCTTGCGGGGTCATTACCAAGAGACCCAGTACTTC
TRBV18	TRBJ1-1	few	-	CASSPTENTEAFF	TGTGCCAGCTCACCCACAGAGAACACTGAAGCTTTCTTT